This TCR beta chain was captured in a study of human T cells and chemical hapten exposure. Study-level information: Each week of the roughly 24-week study, patients had diphenylcyclopropenone applied to the scalp.

Time point here: patch test 1, 2 weeks after DPC sensitization. Treatment described: therapeutic diphenylcyclopropenone sensitization with weekly scalp DPC. Researchers sampled blood before each patch test went on. TCRdb reanalysed the RACE reads using MiXCR and keeps one entry per CDR3 protein. The sample includes tens of thousands of distinct CDR3 sequences, about 10% seen only once; the top ten take approximately 4.4%. The germline CDR1 and CDR2 sequences are LGHNA and YSLEER. The CDR3 runs to 17 residues. The junction had 12 bases not matched to a gene; V was cut back by 0 bases and J by 5 bases. Sequencing used whole blood, obtained in connection with sensitization to the hapten diphenylcyclopropenone (DPC). This receptor was obtained from a woman aged 50 to 60 with alopecia areata. Some clones in this sample may be carry-over from other donors' samples. This chain joins TRBV4-3 and TRBJ2-7; 8 bases match TRBD2. CDR3 coding DNA: TGCGCCAGCAGCCAAGATTGGGGGACTAGGGGCCAAGACGAGCAGTACTTC. Residues: CASSQDWGTRGQDEQYF.